This T cell receptor (beta chain) was retrieved from a study of metastatic and nonmetastatic thyroid tumors. Study details: The study looked at repertoires side by side in blood and in tumor or nodule tissue from malignant and benign thyroid patients. Overall study findings and caveats: Benign nodules were reported to have significantly lower TCR beta diversity than malignant thyroid tumors, in blood and tumor.

Among the patients, none had received any treatment before thyroid surgery. This CDR3 spans 15 amino acids. Germline V gives CDR1 MNHEY, CDR2 SVGAGI. Trimming cost V 2 bases and J 0 bases, with 10 bases left between them. A note on this clone: The antigen is not known.

The authors' processing: The authors used CDR3 differences across clinicopathological groups to build a distant-metastasis classifier for papillary thyroid cancer. TCRdb re-called clones via MiXCR from the PCR reads. The V and J calls, along with clone size, are taken from TCRdb and not from the paper's own processing. The sample records 43,000 or so clones, roughly 4% being singletons. The chain is built from TRBV6-5 and TRBJ1-1, with a possible D match to TRBD1 (5 bases). The sample was blood. The sequence came from a female donor with papillary thyroid cancer or a benign thyroid nodule (not recorded which). Some clones in this sample may be carry-over from other donors' samples. The DNA of the CDR3 is TGTGCCAGCAGTTACGAGGGGAGGATGAACACTGAAGCTTTCTTT. Protein product: CASSYEGRMNTEAFF.